Listed below are T cell receptor beta chains from one sample, sequenced in a study of OX40 agonist ivuxolimab in advanced cancers. Some clones are missing from TCRdb's copy, which holds only in-frame ones; the method was immunoSEQ multiplex PCR. The repertoire consists of 9,500 to 13,000 clones, with 65% to 85% occurring once and the leading ten covering about 16%. This specimen consisted of CD4+ or CD8+ T cells sorted from blood, obtained in a trial of the OX40 agonist ivuxolimab. These receptors were obtained from an adult with an advanced solid tumor such as melanoma, head and neck, liver or kidney cancer. Both conserved end residues are part of each CDR3. D genes are given only for firm matches. Not every row has a clone size; where given, it reads once, few, many or a size class.

TRBJ2-7 | TRBV27 | . | TRBD1 | TGTGCCAGCGGGCGGACAGGGGGTTACGAGCAGTACTTC | CASGRTGGYEQYF
TRBJ2-5 | TRBV4-1 | . | TRBD2 | TGCGCCAGCAGCCCCGGAGGGACTAGCGGGGGCCCACGATTGGACCAAGAGACCCAGTACTTC | CASSPGGTSGGPRLDQETQYF
TRBJ1-1 | TRBV7-8 | . | TRBD1 | TGTGCCAGCAGCACGACACATGGACAGGGACGGGCCACTGAAGCTTTCTTT | CASSTTHGQGRATEAFF
TRBJ2-7 | TRBV7-6 | medium-sized | . | TGTGCCAGCAGCTTAGAAGCTTCCTCCTACGAGCAGTACTTC | CASSLEASSYEQYF
TRBJ2-3 | TRBV27 | . | . | TGTGCCAGCACTGTCGGACATACGCAGTATTTT | CASTVGHTQYF
TRBJ1-4 | TRBV2 | few | TRBD1 | TGTGCCAGCAGTGACCCGCGGGACAGTAATGAAAAACTGTTTTTT | CASSDPRDSNEKLFF
TRBJ2-3 | TRBV19 | . | . | TGTGCCAGTACCCGCAGGGTCACAGATACGCAGTATTTT | CASTRRVTDTQYF
TRBJ1-6 | TRBV19 | few | . | TGTGCCAGTAGTACCGGATCGACCCTCCACTTT | CASSTGSTLHF
TRBJ1-1 | TRBV6-6 | medium-sized | . | TGTGCCAGCAGTCCCAATACCGGGACAACGAACACTGAAGCTTTCTTT | CASSPNTGTTNTEAFF
TRBJ1-1 | TRBV4-1 | medium-sized | . | TGCGCCAGCAGCCAAGATTCGGCCGAGGGCGAAGCTTTCTTT | CASSQDSAEGEAFF
TRBJ2-7 | TRBV30 | . | . | TGTGCCTGGACCCAAGGGTGGGGGACAACCTACGAGCAGTACTTC | CAWTQGWGTTYEQYF
TRBJ2-2 | TRBV9 | . | . | TGTGCCAGCAGCCTAGACGAGGCGCGTCCCGGGGAGCTGTTTTTT | CASSLDEARPGELFF
TRBJ2-1 | TRBV4-1 | . | . | TGCGCCAGCAGCCAAGAACGCATCCAGGTGGGGAATGAGCAGTTCTTC | CASSQERIQVGNEQFF
TRBJ2-2 | TRBV6-1 | few | TRBD2 | TGTGCCAGCAGTGAAACTAGCGGGGGGGCCGGGGAGCTGTTTTTT | CASSETSGGAGELFF
TRBJ2-3 | TRBV9 | . | . | TGTGCCAGCAGCGTAGCTACGTCAGTCGCAGATACGCAGTATTTT | CASSVATSVADTQYF
TRBJ2-7 | TRBV21-1 | . | . | TGTGCCAGCAGCAACGGGGCCTTGGGATACGAGCAGTACTTC | CASSNGALGYEQYF
TRBJ1-2 | TRBV9 | . | TRBD1 | TGTGCCAGCAGCGGTCAGACAGGGACGGAACGGGGCTACACCTTC | CASSGQTGTERGYTF
TRBJ2-1 | TRBV28 | . | . | TGTGCCAGCAGGGAACCTCTAGGCAATGAGCAGTTCTTC | CASREPLGNEQFF
TRBJ2-1 | TRBV7-6 | . | TRBD1 | TGTGCCAGCAGCTTAGAGATGACAGGGTCCTACAATGAGCAGTTCTTC | CASSLEMTGSYNEQFF
TRBJ2-6 | TRBV11-2 | . | . | TGTGCCAGCAGGTCCGGGACGGCCTACTCTGGGGCCAACGTCCTGACTTTC | CASRSGTAYSGANVLTF
TRBJ1-4 | TRBV7-9 | . | . | TGTGCCAGCAGCTTGCCTAGTTCAAATGAAAAACTGTTTTTT | CASSLPSSNEKLFF
TRBJ2-7 | TRBV2 | few | TRBD1 | TGTGCCAGCAGTGAACTTCCAGGGGGTAACTACGAGCAGTACTTC | CASSELPGGNYEQYF